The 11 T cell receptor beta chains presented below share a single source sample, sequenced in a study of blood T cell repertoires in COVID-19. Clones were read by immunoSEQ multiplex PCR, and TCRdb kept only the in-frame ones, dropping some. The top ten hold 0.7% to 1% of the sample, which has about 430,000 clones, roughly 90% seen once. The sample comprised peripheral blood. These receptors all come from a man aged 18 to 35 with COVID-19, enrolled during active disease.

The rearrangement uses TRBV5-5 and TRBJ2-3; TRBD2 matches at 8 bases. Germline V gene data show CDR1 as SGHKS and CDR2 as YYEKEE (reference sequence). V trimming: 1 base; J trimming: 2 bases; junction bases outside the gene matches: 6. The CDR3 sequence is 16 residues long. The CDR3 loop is CASSLPAAGDTDTQYF. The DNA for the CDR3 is TGTGCCAGCAGCTTGCCCGCAGCGGGGGACACAGATACGCAGTATTTT. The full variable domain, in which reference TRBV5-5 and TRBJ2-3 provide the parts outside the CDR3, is DAGVTQSPTHLIKTRGQQVTLRCSPISGHKSVSWYQQVLGQGPQFIFQYYEKEERGRGNFPDRFSARQFPNYSSELNVNALLLGDSALYLCASSLPAAGDTDTQYFGPGTRLTVL.

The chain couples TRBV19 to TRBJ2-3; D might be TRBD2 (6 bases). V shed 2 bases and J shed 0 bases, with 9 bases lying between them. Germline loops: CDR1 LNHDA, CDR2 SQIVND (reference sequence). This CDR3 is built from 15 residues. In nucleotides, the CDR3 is TGTGCCAGTAGTATATGGGGGGTAAGCACAGATACGCAGTATTTT. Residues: CASSIWGVSTDTQYF.

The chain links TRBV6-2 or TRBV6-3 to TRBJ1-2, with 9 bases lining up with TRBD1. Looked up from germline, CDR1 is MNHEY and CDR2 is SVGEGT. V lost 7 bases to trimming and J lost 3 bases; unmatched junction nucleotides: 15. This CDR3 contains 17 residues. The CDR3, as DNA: TGTGCCAGCACCTACTCCCGGGACAGGGTATCCTACTATGGCTACACCTTC. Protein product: CASTYSRDRVSYYGYTF.

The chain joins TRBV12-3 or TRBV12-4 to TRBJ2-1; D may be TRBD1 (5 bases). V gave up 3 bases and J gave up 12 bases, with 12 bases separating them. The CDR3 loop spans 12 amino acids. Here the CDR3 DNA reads TGTGCCAGCAGTTTGGGCAGGGAAAGGCAGTTCTTC. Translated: CASSLGRERQFF.

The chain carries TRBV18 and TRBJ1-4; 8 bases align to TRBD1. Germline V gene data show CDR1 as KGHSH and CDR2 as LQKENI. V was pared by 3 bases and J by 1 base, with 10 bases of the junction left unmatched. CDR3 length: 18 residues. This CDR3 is CASSPRPGQVETNEKLFF. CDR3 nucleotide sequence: TGTGCCAGCTCACCGCGACCGGGACAGGTTGAAACTAATGAAAAACTGTTTTTT. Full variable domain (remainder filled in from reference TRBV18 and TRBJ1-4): NAGVMQNPRHLVRRRGQEARLRCSPMKGHSHVYWYRQLPEEGLKFMVYLQKENIIDESGMPKERFSAEFPKEGPSILRIQQVVRGDSAAYFCASSPRPGQVETNEKLFFGSGTQLSVL.

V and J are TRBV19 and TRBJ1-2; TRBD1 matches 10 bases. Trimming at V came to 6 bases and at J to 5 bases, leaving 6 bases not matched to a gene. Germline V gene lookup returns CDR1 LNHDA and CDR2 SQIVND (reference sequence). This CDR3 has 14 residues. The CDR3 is CASSGQGVFYGYTF. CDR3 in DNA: TGTGCCAGTAGCGGACAGGGGGTTTTTTATGGCTACACCTTC.

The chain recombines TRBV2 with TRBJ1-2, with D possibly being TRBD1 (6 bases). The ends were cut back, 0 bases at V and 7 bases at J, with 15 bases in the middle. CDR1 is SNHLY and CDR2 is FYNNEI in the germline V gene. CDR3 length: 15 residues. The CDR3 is CASSEAGQGLGGYTF. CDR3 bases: TGTGCCAGCAGTGAAGCAGGGCAGGGGCTCGGTGGCTACACCTTC.

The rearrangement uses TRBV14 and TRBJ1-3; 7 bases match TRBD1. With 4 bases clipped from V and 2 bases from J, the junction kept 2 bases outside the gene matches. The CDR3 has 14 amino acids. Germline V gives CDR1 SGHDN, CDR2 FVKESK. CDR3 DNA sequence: TGTGCCAGCAGCCTCAGGGGGGCTGGAAACACCATATATTTT. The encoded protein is CASSLRGAGNTIYF.

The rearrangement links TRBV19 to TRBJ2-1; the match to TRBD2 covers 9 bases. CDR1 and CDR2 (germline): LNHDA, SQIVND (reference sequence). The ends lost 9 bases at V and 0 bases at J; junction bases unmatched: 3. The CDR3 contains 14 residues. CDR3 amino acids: CASTTSGSYNEQFF. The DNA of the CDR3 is TGTGCCAGCACGACTAGCGGCTCCTACAATGAGCAGTTCTTC. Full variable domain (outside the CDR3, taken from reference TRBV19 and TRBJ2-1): DGGITQSPKYLFRKEGQNVTLSCEQNLNHDAMYWYRQDPGQGLRLIYYSQIVNDFQKGDIAEGYSVSREKKESFPLTVTSAQKNPTAFYLCASTTSGSYNEQFFGPGTRLTVL.

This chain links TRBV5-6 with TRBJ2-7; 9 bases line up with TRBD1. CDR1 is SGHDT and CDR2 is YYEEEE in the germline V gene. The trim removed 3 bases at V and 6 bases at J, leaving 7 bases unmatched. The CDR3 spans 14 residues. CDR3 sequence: CASSYRDRAPEQYF. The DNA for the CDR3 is TGTGCCAGCAGCTACCGGGACAGGGCTCCCGAGCAGTACTTC.

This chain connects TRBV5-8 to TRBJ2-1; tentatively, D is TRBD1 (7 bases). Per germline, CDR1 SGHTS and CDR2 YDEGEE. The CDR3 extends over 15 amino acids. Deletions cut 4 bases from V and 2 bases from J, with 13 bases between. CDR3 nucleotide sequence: TGTGCCAGCAGCCTGGAGGGGGCAACCTACAATGAGCAGTTCTTC. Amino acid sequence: CASSLEGATYNEQFF.